The clone carrying this TCR beta chain was observed at least ten times. Library preparation tagged each individual cDNA molecule with a unique molecular identifier. TCRdb redid the calling of the RACE reads with MiXCR, one entry per CDR3 protein. The table lists roughly 36,000 distinct CDR3 sequences, under 13% of them singletons. The time point was: pre-sensitization, week 0. Stated treatment: therapeutic diphenylcyclopropenone sensitization with weekly scalp DPC. Total RNA was isolated from whole blood that had not been fractionated. Alopecia patients deemed DPC-suitable, aged 18 to 70, excluding pregnancy. The data are from a study of human T cells and chemical hapten exposure. Trimming left V 1 base short and J 6 bases short, with 4 bases between. Germline V gene data show CDR1 as LGHDT and CDR2 as YNNKEL (reference sequence). The CDR3 length is 11 residues.

The origin of this receptor is a man between 45 and 60 years old with alopecia areata. Some clones in this sample may be carry-over from other donors' samples. Sequenced here: whole blood, sampled in connection with sensitization to the hapten diphenylcyclopropenone (DPC). This chain links TRBV3-1 with TRBJ2-7, with D hard to call. The CDR3 nucleotides read TGTGCCAGCAGCCAAGTCGGCGAGCAGTACTTC. This translates into CASSQVGEQYF.